Each of the 19 T cell receptor beta chains below was sequenced from the same sample in a study of blood T cell repertoires in COVID-19. Assay used: immunoSEQ multiplex PCR; TCRdb lists only in-frame clones, some missing. Of 200,000 to 300,000 clones in the sample, 91% were seen once. The source material was peripheral blood. The receptors here all came from a person under 35 with COVID-19, enrolled during active disease.

The chain recombines TRBV5-5 with TRBJ2-3, with a tentative D call TRBD2 (6 bases). This CDR3 has 14 residues. Trimming shortened V by 2 bases and J by 4 bases, and 11 bases separated the two germline ends. In germline, CDR1 is SGHKS, CDR2 YYEKEE (reference sequence). The CDR3 sequence: CASSLGAGSDTQYF. The CDR3 bases are TGTGCCAGCAGCTTAGGAGCGGGTTCAGATACGCAGTATTTT.

The J gene is TRBJ1-2, the V gene TRBV20-1; TRBD1 might be the D (5 bases). This CDR3 is 11 amino acids long. Germline V gives CDR1 DFQATT, CDR2 SNEGSKA (reference sequence). Trimming removed 3 bases from V and 5 bases from J, with 7 bases in between. CDR3: CSARQGYGYTF. The CDR3 DNA reads TGCAGTGCTAGGCAGGGTTATGGCTACACCTTC.

This chain links TRBV11-2 with TRBJ1-5; D is possibly TRBD1 (5 bases). The germline CDR1 and CDR2 sequences are SGHAT and FQNNGV. This CDR3 contains 14 residues. The V end was cut by 4 bases, the J end by 3 bases, with 10 bases between. The CDR3 protein is CASSSQGYNQPQHF. Written as DNA, the CDR3 is TGTGCCAGCAGCTCCCAGGGCTACAATCAGCCCCAGCATTTT. Drawing the rest from reference TRBV11-2 and TRBJ1-5, the complete variable domain is EAGVAQSPRYKIIEKRQSVAFWCNPISGHATLYWYQQILGQGPKLLIQFQNNGVVDDSQLPKDRFSAERLKGVDSTLKIQPAKLEDSAVYLCASSSQGYNQPQHFGDGTRLSIL.

This chain connects TRBV15 to TRBJ1-2; D uncertain. The CDR3 contains 11 residues. V lost 5 bases and J 6 bases, leaving 7 bases between the germline ends. CDR1 and CDR2 (germline): LNHNV, YYDKDF (reference sequence). For the CDR3, the DNA is TGTGCCACCAGCGAGGAGGATGGCTACACCTTC. It encodes CATSEEDGYTF.

The chain employs TRBV11-2 and TRBJ1-4; 8 bases align to TRBD1. V lost 6 bases to trimming and J lost 6 bases; unmatched junction nucleotides: 12. Germline assignment: CDR1 SGHAT and CDR2 FQNNGV. CDR3 length: 16 residues. The CDR3 loop reads CASSQTGVRGDEKLFF. CDR3 in DNA: TGTGCCAGCAGTCAGACAGGGGTGCGCGGGGATGAAAAACTGTTTTTT. Complete variable domain (other parts from reference TRBV11-2 and TRBJ1-4): EAGVAQSPRYKIIEKRQSVAFWCNPISGHATLYWYQQILGQGPKLLIQFQNNGVVDDSQLPKDRFSAERLKGVDSTLKIQPAKLEDSAVYLCASSQTGVRGDEKLFFGSGTQLSVL.

The chain is built from TRBV5-8 and TRBJ1-3; D remains ambiguous. The CDR3 totals 12 residues. CDR1 and CDR2 from the germline V gene are SGHTS and YDEGEE. V lost 2 bases and J lost 2, with 2 bases in between. Here the CDR3 DNA reads TGTGCCAGCAGCTTCGCTGGAAACACCATATATTTT. Encoded protein: CASSFAGNTIYF.

Worth noting for this clone: Other DNA sequences from this sample encode an identical CDR3 as well. CDR3 sequence: CASSQGQYNEQFF. Written as DNA, the CDR3 is TGTGCCAGCAGCCAAGGGCAATACAATGAGCAGTTCTTC. This rearrangement joins TRBV3-1 (or the pseudogene TRBV3-2) to TRBJ2-1; D is undetermined. Per the germline V gene, CDR1 is LGHDT and CDR2 is YNNKEL (reference sequence). The CDR3 loop spans 13 amino acids. V was trimmed by 1 base and J by 4 bases, leaving 5 bases between them.

The chain is built from TRBV27 and TRBJ2-1, with 11 bases lining up with TRBD2. The CDR3 runs 17 residues. Unmatched junction bases numbered 13, after V lost 5 bases and J lost 7 bases. Germline CDR1 is MNHEY and CDR2 is SMNVEV (reference sequence). The CDR3 spells CASSALLAGGPKNEQFF. In DNA form, the CDR3 reads TGTGCCAGCAGTGCCTTATTAGCGGGAGGGCCTAAGAATGAGCAGTTCTTC.

The chain carries TRBV19 and TRBJ1-2, with a weak D call TRBD1 (5 bases). The CDR3 has 11 amino acids. Deletions cut 4 bases from V and 7 bases from J, with 7 bases between. From germline, CDR1 is LNHDA and CDR2 SQIVND (reference sequence). The CDR3 DNA reads TGTGCCAGTAGTACAGGGCTTGGCTACACCTTC. This gives the protein CASSTGLGYTF.

The rearrangement joins TRBV6-5 to TRBJ1-4; 9 bases line up with TRBD1. The CDR3 length is 13 residues. With 6 bases clipped from V and 7 bases from J, the junction kept 3 bases outside the gene matches. The germline V gene encodes CDR1 MNHEY and CDR2 SVGAGI. CDR3 sequence reads: CASSPGQGEKLFF. The CDR3 DNA is TGTGCCAGCAGCCCGGGACAGGGTGAAAAACTGTTTTTT.

This clone came up once. J is TRBJ2-7 and V is TRBV29-1; weak D call: TRBD1 (5 bases). CDR3 length: 15 amino acids. Per germline, CDR1 SQVTM and CDR2 ANQGSEA. V was trimmed by 8 bases and J by 3 bases, leaving 23 bases between them. The CDR3 reads CSIGEWVVRGYEQYF. CDR3 nucleotides: TGCAGCATAGGGGAATGGGTTGTCAGAGGCTACGAGCAGTACTTC.

The chain combines TRBV3-1 (or the pseudogene TRBV3-2) with TRBJ2-2, with TRBD1 identical over 12 bases. Germline CDR1 is LGHDT and CDR2 is YNNKEL (reference sequence). The CDR3 has 16 amino acids. J lost 3 bases, V lost 5 bases, and 4 bases had no gene match. CDR3 in amino acids: CASSDRDRGHTGELFF. The CDR3 coding sequence is TGTGCCAGCAGCGACCGGGACAGGGGGCACACCGGGGAGCTGTTTTTT.

This chain uses TRBV5-4 with TRBJ2-3, with no clear D. V lost 1 base to trimming and J lost 6 bases, with 3 bases between them. CDR1 and CDR2 (germline): SGHNT, YYREEE (reference sequence). CDR3 length: 11 amino acids. The CDR3 sequence is CASSLSDTQYF. The CDR3 DNA is TGTGCCAGCAGCTTGAGCGATACGCAGTATTTT.

The rearrangement links TRBV3-1 (or the pseudogene TRBV3-2) to TRBJ1-6, with 10 bases identical to TRBD1. Germline V gene lookup returns CDR1 LGHDT and CDR2 YNNKEL (reference sequence). V dropped 4 bases and J dropped 9; count of bases not matched to a gene: 3. The CDR3 runs 14 residues. The CDR3 protein is CASSPRQGASPLHF. The CDR3, as DNA: TGTGCCAGCAGCCCGCGACAGGGGGCTTCACCCCTCCACTTT.

This chain joins TRBV18 and TRBJ1-2; D might be TRBD1 (5 bases). The CDR3 has 13 residues. V was shortened by 6 bases and J by 2 bases, with 10 bases between the two germline ends. Germline lookup yields CDR1 KGHSH and CDR2 LQKENI. CDR3 protein: CASSRDGNYGYTF. CDR3 DNA: TGTGCCAGCTCGCGGGACGGAAACTATGGCTACACCTTC.

V is TRBV24-1 and J is TRBJ1-2, with 8 positions matching TRBD1. V lost 4 bases and J lost 4; bases outside the gene matches: 4. Germline loops: CDR1 KGHDR, CDR2 SFDVKD. The CDR3 loop spans 14 amino acids. CDR3 amino acids: CATSDTGGLYGYTF. CDR3 in DNA: TGTGCCACCAGTGACACAGGGGGGCTCTATGGCTACACCTTC.

The genes are TRBV10-1 and TRBJ2-3; TRBD2 aligns across 9 bases. Germline-derived CDR1 and CDR2 are WNHNN and SYGVQD (reference sequence). The CDR3 extends over 16 amino acids. The V segment lost 6 bases and the J segment 4 bases; nucleotides outside the gene matches: 11. The CDR3: CASSPTLAGVPDTQYF. The CDR3 DNA is TGCGCCAGCAGCCCCACTTTAGCGGGAGTACCAGATACGCAGTATTTT.

This clone was detected only a few times. The gene calls are TRBV19 and TRBJ1-1; 7 positions agree with TRBD1. Unmatched junction bases numbered 6, after V lost 5 bases and J lost 6 bases. CDR1 is LNHDA and CDR2 is SQIVND in the germline V gene (reference sequence). The CDR3 runs 13 residues. CDR3 bases: TGTGCCAGTAGTGTTACAGGGGTCGCTGAAGCTTTCTTT. Translated: CASSVTGVAEAFF.

The rearrangement links TRBV3-1 (or the pseudogene TRBV3-2) to TRBJ2-2, with 8 bases fitting TRBD2. Germline V gene lookup returns CDR1 LGHDT and CDR2 YNNKEL (reference sequence). The CDR3 contains 16 residues. V lost 2 bases and J lost 5; bases outside the gene matches: 7. This CDR3 reads CASSQFLAGITGELFF. DNA for the CDR3: TGTGCCAGCAGCCAATTTCTAGCGGGTATTACCGGGGAGCTGTTTTTT.